One and the same sample provided the 26 T cell receptor beta chains below, sequenced in a study of T-cell reconstitution after alpha-beta-depleted transplantation in children. This sample's TCRbeta library carried unique molecular identifier barcodes. One entry per CDR3 protein results from TCRdb running MiXCR on the PCR reads. The sample records roughly 120,000 distinct CDR3 sequences, about 23% being singletons. Sequenced here: PBMCs, mostly from graft donor cells, sampled 180 days after TCRalphabeta/CD19-depleted stem cell transplant. All receptors come from a male patient between 2 and 15 years old who had a stem cell transplant for chronic granulomatous disease, so the T cells may come from the graft donor.

This clonotype was detected only a few times. The chain has TRBV12-3 or TRBV12-4 and TRBJ2-1; the D gene is possibly TRBD2 (6 bases). V was pared by 6 bases and J by 11 bases, with 11 bases between. The CDR3 is 11 amino acids. The CDR3 bases are TGTGCCAGCAGGAGGGACTCCCAGCAGTTCTTC. Its protein product is CASRRDSQQFF.

This clonotype was seen a handful of times. The chain recombines TRBV7-9 with TRBJ2-1; 15 nucleotides agree with TRBD2. Germline assignment: CDR1 SEHNR and CDR2 FQNEAQ (reference sequence). The V segment lost 6 bases and the J segment 7 bases; nucleotides outside the gene matches: 10. This CDR3 contains 17 residues. CDR3 in amino acids: CASRQGLAGGLINEQFF. CDR3 DNA: TGTGCCAGCAGACAAGGACTAGCGGGAGGGCTCATAAATGAGCAGTTCTTC.

Many counts were recorded for this clonotype. The chain couples TRBV29-1 to TRBJ2-1; perhaps TRBD2 as D (6 bases). This CDR3 comprises 14 residues. With 6 bases removed from V and 6 bases from J, the gap between germline ends came to 18 bases. CDR1 and CDR2 from the germline V gene are SQVTM and ANQGSEA. CDR3 sequence reads: CSVPDSTSFNEQFF. In DNA form, the CDR3 reads TGCAGCGTCCCTGACTCGACTAGTTTCAATGAGCAGTTCTTC.

This clonotype was detected ten times or more. The chain is built from TRBV5-4 and TRBJ2-5; 10 nucleotides agree with TRBD1. Germline values: CDR1 SGHNT, CDR2 YYREEE (reference sequence). The CDR3 is 15 amino acids. The trim removed 4 bases at V and 6 bases at J, leaving 9 bases unmatched. This chain's CDR3 is CASSTPTGGGQTQYF. The CDR3 DNA is TGTGCCAGCAGCACGCCGACAGGGGGCGGACAGACCCAGTACTTC.

This clonotype was counted at least ten times. The chain combines TRBV29-1 with TRBJ2-7; a possible D gene is TRBD2 (6 bases). Per the germline V gene, CDR1 is SQVTM and CDR2 is ANQGSEA. Between the trimmed V and J ends, which lost 3 bases and 6 bases, there was a span of 9 bases. CDR3 size: 11 residues. CDR3 sequence reads: CSVEAGLEQYF. For the CDR3, the DNA is TGCAGCGTTGAGGCGGGGCTCGAGCAGTACTTC.

This clonotype showed up just a few times. The rearrangement links TRBV12-3 or TRBV12-4 to TRBJ1-5; D is unclear. The CDR3 sequence is 13 residues long. V was pared by 3 bases and J by 5 bases, with 8 bases between. CDR3 residues: CASSLGGYQPQHF. CDR3 DNA: TGTGCCAGCAGTTTGGGCGGTTATCAGCCCCAGCATTTT.

In this sample, this clonotype turned up many times. The chain joins TRBV18 to TRBJ1-5; D perhaps matches TRBD1 (6 bases). V lost 2 bases to trimming and J lost 1 base, with 6 bases between them. This CDR3 comprises 14 residues. CDR1 KGHSH and CDR2 LQKENI come from the germline V gene. CDR3 bases: TGTGCCAGCTCACCAGACAGGAGCAATCAGCCCCAGCATTTT. Its protein product is CASSPDRSNQPQHF.

This clonotype was recorded at least ten times. The V gene is TRBV20-1, the J gene TRBJ2-1; 11 positions agree with TRBD2. The CDR3 runs to 12 residues. The V and J ends lost 6 bases and 8 bases, in that order; junction bases with no gene match: 3. Per the germline V gene, CDR1 is DFQATT and CDR2 is SNEGSKA (reference sequence). Here the CDR3 reads CSAPSGRYEQFF. The CDR3 DNA reads as TGCAGTGCGCCTAGCGGGAGGTATGAGCAGTTCTTC.

There are a few counts of this clonotype. The V and J genes are TRBV27 and TRBJ2-3; 14 bases line up with TRBD2. V was pared by 5 bases and J by 4 bases, with 5 bases of the junction left unmatched. There are 16 residues in the CDR3. The germline CDR1 and CDR2 sequences are MNHEY and SMNVEV (reference sequence). The CDR3 nucleotides read TGTGCCAGCAGTGTAGGACTAGCGGGAGGATCAGATACGCAGTATTTT. Residues: CASSVGLAGGSDTQYF.

This clonotype has ten or more counts. V and J are TRBV29-1 and TRBJ1-4; 7 nucleotides match TRBD1. This CDR3 has 13 residues. CDR1 and CDR2 (germline): SQVTM, ANQGSEA. J gave up 4 bases and V 1 base, and 0 bases lay outside the gene matches. The CDR3 is CSVEGDSNEKLFF. CDR3 DNA: TGCAGCGTTGAAGGGGACAGTAATGAAAAACTGTTTTTT.

This clonotype was seen a handful of times. The chain has TRBV29-1 and TRBJ2-1, with D perhaps matching TRBD2 (6 bases). Germline V gene sequence: CDR1 SQVTM, CDR2 ANQGSEA. The CDR3 is made up of 16 amino acids. The V end was cut by 4 bases, the J end by 0 bases, with 16 bases between. CDR3 DNA sequence: TGCAGCGTTGTAACAGCGGAGGGTAGCTCCTACAATGAGCAGTTCTTC. It codes for CSVVTAEGSSYNEQFF.

In its sample, this clonotype was seen a few times. This sequence joins TRBV15 and TRBJ2-5; 10 nucleotides match TRBD1. The CDR3 covers 16 residues. Germline V CDR1 and CDR2: LNHNV, YYDKDF (reference sequence). V shed 2 bases and J 4 bases; nucleotides not matched to a gene: 7. CDR3 coding DNA: TGTGCCACCAGCAGATATCGGGACAGGGGCGCAGAGACCCAGTACTTC. Amino acid sequence: CATSRYRDRGAETQYF.

DNA for the CDR3: TGTGCCAGCAGCCCTTCAGTCCCAGATACGCAGTATTTT. The encoded protein is CASSPSVPDTQYF. V and J are TRBV7-3 and TRBJ2-3, with D uncertain. The CDR3 runs 13 residues. Germline V gives CDR1 SGHTA, CDR2 FQGTGA. V lost 5 bases and J 4 bases, leaving 10 bases between the germline ends. Full variable domain (rest looked up from reference TRBV7-3 and TRBJ2-3): GAGVSQTPSNKVTEKGKYVELRCDPISGHTALYWYRQSLGQGPEFLIYFQGTGAADDSGLPNDRFFAVRPEGSVSTLKIQRTERGDSAVYLCASSPSVPDTQYFGPGTRLTVL.

V and J are TRBV9 and TRBJ2-1; no clear D gene. This CDR3 spans 14 amino acids. CDR1 is SGDLS, CDR2 YYNGEE, per germline. The V end lost 4 bases, the J end lost 10 bases, and 18 bases lay between the germline ends. As DNA, the CDR3 is TGTGCCAGCAGCATAAGCCCCGTTTGGAGCGAGCAGTTCTTC. It is translated as CASSISPVWSEQFF.

The chain links TRBV20-1 to TRBJ1-1; 10 bases are a match to TRBD1. V gave up 3 bases and J gave up 6 bases; unmatched junction bases: 4. In germline, CDR1 is DFQATT, CDR2 SNEGSKA (reference sequence). The CDR3 has 13 residues. Here the CDR3 DNA reads TGCAGTGCTAGGGGACAGGGGATACCTGAAGCTTTCTTT. Amino acids: CSARGQGIPEAFF.

This clonotype was seen many times. This chain connects TRBV3-1 to TRBJ2-2; D assignment may be TRBD1 or TRBD2 (5 bases each). Trimming removed 4 bases at V and 3 bases at J, with 15 bases between. This CDR3 has 16 residues. Germline V lookup: CDR1 LGHDT, CDR2 YNNKEL (reference sequence). CDR3 sequence (DNA): TGTGCCAGCAGCCCCCTCGTGGGGACGGACACCGGGGAGCTGTTTTTT. Protein: CASSPLVGTDTGELFF.

This clonotype has just a few counts. V and J are TRBV30 and TRBJ2-2; D perhaps matches TRBD1 (5 bases). In germline, CDR1 is GTSNPN, CDR2 SVGIG (reference sequence). The V and J ends lost 0 bases and 6 bases respectively, with 8 bases between them. The CDR3 is made up of 13 amino acids. CDR3 DNA sequence: TGTGCCTGGAGTGTACCAGGGCCCGGGGAGCTGTTTTTT. Translating it yields CAWSVPGPGELFF. Using reference TRBV30 and TRBJ2-2 for the parts outside the CDR3, the full variable domain is SQTIHQWPATLVQPVGSPLSLECTVEGTSNPNLYWYRQAAGRGLQLLFYSVGIGQISSEVPQNLSASRPQDRQFILSSKKLLLSDSGFYLCAWSVPGPGELFFGEGSRLTVL.

This clonotype was seen ten or more times. V gene TRBV29-1 combines with J gene TRBJ2-3; the D is unclear. The germline gives CDR1 SQVTM, CDR2 ANQGSEA. Trimming stripped 4 bases from V and 1 base from J, with 24 bases between. This CDR3 is 18 amino acids long. The CDR3 reads CSVASPWGGDAGTDTQYF. CDR3 nucleotides: TGCAGCGTTGCCTCCCCATGGGGTGGGGATGCGGGCACAGATACGCAGTATTTT.

This clonotype appeared many times. The CDR3 nucleotides read TGCAGTGCTAGATCCGGACTAGCGGGAGGGCCTCGGGGAGATACGCAGTATTTT. Its translation is CSARSGLAGGPRGDTQYF. The gene calls are TRBV20-1 and TRBJ2-3; 15 bases agree with TRBD2. CDR3 size: 18 residues. Trimming at V came to 2 bases and at J to 5 bases, leaving 11 bases not matched to a gene. Germline lookup yields CDR1 DFQATT and CDR2 SNEGSKA (reference sequence).

This clonotype was found many times. The chain links TRBV20-1 to TRBJ2-7; 11 positions match TRBD1. The germline CDR1 and CDR2 sequences are DFQATT and SNEGSKA (reference sequence). V shed 5 bases and J 2 bases; nucleotides not matched to a gene: 2. CDR3 length: 13 residues. The CDR3, as DNA: TGCAGTGCTCCGGGACAGGGGGCCTACGAGCAGTACTTC. Translating gives CSAPGQGAYEQYF.

This clonotype appeared many times. The chain is built from TRBV6-5 and TRBJ1-5, with D hard to call. V lost 4 bases and J lost 4, with 11 bases in between. CDR1 is MNHEY, CDR2 SVGAGI, per germline. The length of the CDR3 is 14 residues. CDR3 DNA: TGTGCCAGCAGTTTTAGTTCTTGGAATCAGCCCCAGCATTTT. Amino acids: CASSFSSWNQPQHF.

At least ten counts were recorded for this clonotype. This rearrangement joins TRBV20-1 to TRBJ2-1; a weak D match, TRBD2 (5 bases). Deletions cut 6 bases from V and 0 bases from J, with 15 bases between. Germline CDR1 reads DFQATT; CDR2 reads SNEGSKA (reference sequence). This CDR3 contains 15 residues. Here the CDR3 DNA reads TGCAGTGCCCCCTTTAGAGGGAACTCCTACAATGAGCAGTTCTTC. It yields the protein CSAPFRGNSYNEQFF.

The sample holds many counts of this clonotype. The chain recombines TRBV12-3 or TRBV12-4 with TRBJ1-1, with 7 bases fitting TRBD1. The ends lost 5 bases at V and 2 bases at J; junction bases unmatched: 8. CDR3 length equals 15 residues. CDR3 DNA sequence: TGTGCCAGCAGTCCGAGGACAGGTGCCAACACTGAAGCTTTCTTT. Its translation: CASSPRTGANTEAFF.

Only a few counts were recorded for this clonotype. The V call is TRBV25-1, the J call TRBJ2-7; 8 bases fit TRBD1. CDR3 length: 15 residues. CDR1 and CDR2 from the germline V gene are MGHDK and SYGVNS. After removal of 6 bases from V and 2 bases from J, the junction contained 9 bases not matched to a gene. CDR3 nucleotides: TGTGCCAGCAGCAATTCCGGGACAGGTGCCTACGAGCAGTACTTC. As protein: CASSNSGTGAYEQYF.

J is TRBJ2-2 and V is TRBV11-1, with D possibly TRBD2 on 6 matching bases. CDR3 size: 17 residues. Germline CDR1 is SGHAT and CDR2 is FQDESV (reference sequence). V dropped 5 bases and J dropped 1 base, with 17 bases sitting between them. The DNA for the CDR3 is TGTGCCAGCAGCCAGGTCTTGGGACTGGGGAACACCGGGGAGCTGTTTTTT. Its protein product is CASSQVLGLGNTGELFF.

This clonotype was counted at least ten times. The rearrangement links TRBV12-3 or TRBV12-4 to TRBJ2-5, with D maybe TRBD1 (6 bases). This CDR3 is built from 14 residues. V lost 6 bases to trimming and J lost 2 bases, with 13 bases between them. CDR3 protein: CASSQDRIQETQYF. CDR3 DNA sequence: TGTGCCAGCAGCCAGGACAGAATTCAAGAGACCCAGTACTTC.